The 29 T cell receptor beta chains presented below share a single source sample, sequenced in a study of blood T cells in healthy people across ages. The authors ran a second PCR of about 6 to 11 cycles using a sample-barcoded 5' primer and a J-beta primer mix. TCRdb independently ran MiXCR on the 5' RACE reads; one entry per CDR3 protein. The sample holds 730,000 or so distinct CDR3 sequences, around 40% seen once. The sample consisted of blood. All receptors derive from a woman aged 55-70 years in good health.

V and J are TRBV12-3 or TRBV12-4 and TRBJ1-2; D is perhaps TRBD1 (5 bases). Trimming took off 6 bases at V and 2 bases at J, with 16 bases between the two ends. There are 15 residues in the CDR3. CDR3 sequence: CASRGGIGANYGYTF. CDR3 nucleotides: TGTGCCAGCAGGGGGGGAATCGGGGCAAACTATGGCTACACCTTC.

V usage is TRBV3-1 and J usage is TRBJ1-2; D not certain. Germline values: CDR1 LGHDT, CDR2 YNNKEL (reference sequence). The CDR3 runs 11 residues. The ends were cut back, 3 bases at V and 5 bases at J, with 4 bases in the middle. In nucleotides, the CDR3 is TGTGCCAGCAGCCAGCTATATGGCTACACCTTC. It translates to CASSQLYGYTF.

The chain is built from TRBV3-1 and TRBJ2-3; TRBD1 aligns across 8 bases. This CDR3 spans 13 amino acids. Germline lookup yields CDR1 LGHDT and CDR2 YNNKEL (reference sequence). J gave up 6 bases and V 3 bases, and 2 bases lay outside the gene matches. The CDR3 DNA is TGTGCCAGCAGCCACAACAGGGGGGATACGCAGTATTTT. Translated: CASSHNRGDTQYF.

This clonotype was seen only a few times. This chain connects TRBV7-8 to TRBJ2-7; 8 nucleotides align to TRBD1. V trimming: 7 bases; J trimming: 7 bases; junction bases outside the gene matches: 9. This CDR3 region has 13 residues. The germline CDR1 and CDR2 sequences are SGHVS and FQNEAQ. This chain's CDR3 is CASTRTGRWEQYF. The CDR3 nucleotides are TGTGCCAGCACCCGGACAGGGAGGTGGGAGCAGTACTTC.

The chain has TRBV5-1 and TRBJ2-1; D may be TRBD1 or TRBD2 (7 bases each). Germline CDR1 reads SGHRS; CDR2 reads YFSETQ. The CDR3 contains 16 residues. V lost 1 base to trimming and J lost 2 bases, with 13 bases between them. The CDR3 DNA follows: TGCGCCAGCAGCTTGCAGGGGGAGGGTACCTACAATGAGCAGTTCTTC. Encoded protein: CASSLQGEGTYNEQFF.

Only a few counts were recorded for this clonotype. The chain couples TRBV3-1 to TRBJ2-3; the D gene is possibly TRBD1 (5 bases). V was clipped by 0 bases and J by 6 bases, with 16 bases between them. CDR1 is LGHDT and CDR2 is YNNKEL in the germline V gene (reference sequence). CDR3 length equals 16 residues. The chain's CDR3 is CASSQELAGFLDTQYF. CDR3 bases: TGTGCCAGCAGCCAAGAGTTGGCAGGGTTCTTGGATACGCAGTATTTT.

The gene calls are TRBV7-2 and TRBJ2-3; D remains ambiguous. The CDR3 extends over 15 amino acids. Germline V gene sequence: CDR1 SGHTA, CDR2 FQGNSA. V lost 1 base and J 2 bases, leaving 10 bases between the germline ends. CDR3 in amino acids: CASSLGTQYTDTQYF. DNA of the CDR3: TGTGCCAGCAGCTTAGGGACGCAGTACACAGATACGCAGTATTTT.

The chain carries TRBV4-3 and TRBJ2-3; 8 nucleotides line up with TRBD1. Germline-derived CDR1 and CDR2 are LGHNA and YSLEER. V lost 8 bases to trimming and J lost 3 bases; unmatched junction nucleotides: 10. The CDR3 consists of 15 residues. The CDR3 loop reads CASGPRTGITDTQYF. The CDR3 coding sequence is TGCGCCAGCGGCCCCAGGACAGGGATTACAGATACGCAGTATTTT.

Concerning this clonotype itself: The junction shows a germline mismatch at one end, possibly a read error. The chain employs TRBV7-9 and TRBJ2-1, with 8 bases that match TRBD2. CDR1 and CDR2 (germline): SEHNR, FQNEAQ (reference sequence). The CDR3 sequence is 16 residues long. CDR3 nucleotide sequence: TGTGTCAGCAGCTTAGCAGCCGGGGGGGCCTACAATGAGCAGTTCTTC. Translated: CVSSLAAGGAYNEQFF.

The table lists this clonotype with a few counts. V usage is TRBV28 and J usage is TRBJ2-5, with D possibly TRBD1 on 5 matching bases. CDR1 and CDR2 from the germline V gene are MDHEN and SYDVKM. CDR3 size: 13 residues. Trimming left V 6 bases short and J 1 base short, with 9 bases between. Written as DNA, the CDR3 is TGTGCCAGCAGAACAGGAGTCCAAGAGACCCAGTACTTC. Translating gives CASRTGVQETQYF.

V usage is TRBV20-1 and J usage is TRBJ2-1; 8 nucleotides agree with TRBD2. The last part of the DNA fits TRBJ2-7 better; the J call may be wrong. The CDR3 covers 19 residues. Germline CDR1 and CDR2: DFQATT and SNEGSKA (reference sequence). This CDR3 is CSAPSGDSGTYTEYNEQYF. The CDR3 DNA is TGCAGTGCTCCCTCTGGGGATAGCGGGACTTATACCGAATACAATGAGCAGTACTTC.

As for this clonotype: The junction and the germline gene differ at one end; a read error may be behind it. This chain links TRBV4-3 with TRBJ2-5; TRBD2 matches at 9 bases. Germline V CDR1 and CDR2: LGHNA, YSLEER. The CDR3 covers 16 residues. The chain's CDR3 is CTSSPEPSGMGETQYF. DNA for the CDR3: TGCACCAGCAGCCCCGAGCCTAGCGGGATGGGAGAGACCCAGTACTTC.

The genes are TRBV11-2 and TRBJ2-5, with a tentative D call TRBD1 (6 bases). V lost 1 base and J 5 bases, leaving 11 bases between the germline ends. Germline V gene lookup returns CDR1 SGHAT and CDR2 FQNNGV. The CDR3 is 14 residues long. The CDR3 DNA reads TGTGCCAGCAGCTTAGCCACTAGGGGGGAGACCCAGTACTTC. It is translated as CASSLATRGETQYF.

V is TRBV28 and J is TRBJ1-2; 8 bases agree with TRBD1. Per the germline V gene, CDR1 is MDHEN and CDR2 is SYDVKM. Germline trimming cut 5 bases from V and 8 bases from J; bases unmatched to any gene: 13. The CDR3 is 15 residues long. The CDR3 loop reads CASSNYQGAWEGYTF. Here the CDR3 DNA reads TGTGCCAGCAGTAATTACCAGGGGGCTTGGGAAGGCTACACCTTC.

The chain uses TRBV5-6 and TRBJ2-7; maybe TRBD2 (7 bases). Gene TRBJ2-4 matches the end of the DNA better, so the J call may be wrong. This CDR3 has 20 amino acids. Germline V lookup: CDR1 SGHDT, CDR2 YYEEEE. The DNA for the CDR3 is TGTGCCAGCAGCTCATCTACCCAGGTCGGGGGGCCCTCACCCAAAAACATTCAGTACTTC. Its protein product is CASSSSTQVGGPSPKNIQYF.

The J gene is TRBJ1-4, the V gene TRBV28, with D perhaps matching TRBD1 (5 bases). Germline V gives CDR1 MDHEN, CDR2 SYDVKM. This CDR3 contains 14 residues. Trimming removed 4 bases from V and 4 bases from J, with 10 bases in between. CDR3 nucleotide sequence: TGTGCCAGCAGTTGGGACGGGTTTAATGAAAAACTGTTTTTT. It is translated as CASSWDGFNEKLFF. Drawing the rest from reference TRBV28 and TRBJ1-4, the complete variable domain is DVKVTQSSRYLVKRTGEKVFLECVQDMDHENMFWYRQDPGLGLRLIYFSYDVKMKEKGDIPEGYSVSREKKERFSLILESASTNQTSMYLCASSWDGFNEKLFFGSGTQLSVL.

This clonotype has just a few counts. The chain employs TRBV15 and TRBJ2-7; D possibly uses TRBD1 or TRBD2 (6 bases each). The CDR3 is 12 residues long. V lost 6 bases to trimming and J lost 1 base, with 7 bases between them. Germline V gives CDR1 LNHNV, CDR2 YYDKDF (reference sequence). This chain's CDR3 is CATRGGSYEQYF. The CDR3 nucleotides are TGTGCCACCAGAGGGGGGTCCTACGAGCAGTACTTC.

This clonotype came up once. J is TRBJ2-5 and V is TRBV5-5, with TRBD1 matching 7 bases. V trimming: 5 bases; J trimming: 5 bases; junction bases outside the gene matches: 12. The CDR3 is 15 residues long. From germline, CDR1 is SGHKS and CDR2 YYEKEE (reference sequence). CDR3 sequence: CASSQPGQNRETQYF. For the CDR3, the DNA is TGTGCCAGCAGTCAGCCGGGACAGAATCGGGAGACCCAGTACTTC. The whole variable domain, filled in from reference TRBV5-5 and TRBJ2-5, reads DAGVTQSPTHLIKTRGQQVTLRCSPISGHKSVSWYQQVLGQGPQFIFQYYEKEERGRGNFPDRFSARQFPNYSSELNVNALLLGDSALYLCASSQPGQNRETQYFGPGTRLLVL.

The V call is TRBV5-8, the J call TRBJ2-1; D may be TRBD1 or TRBD2 (5 bases each). Germline lookup yields CDR1 SGHTS and CDR2 YDEGEE. The V and J ends lost 5 bases and 7 bases respectively, with 19 bases between them. The CDR3 runs 15 residues. The CDR3 is CASSPGTVTANEQFF. The DNA of the CDR3 is TGTGCCAGCAGTCCGGGGACCGTCACGGCGAATGAGCAGTTCTTC.

The chain has TRBV5-1 and TRBJ1-2, with D perhaps matching TRBD1 (6 bases). Germline V CDR1 and CDR2: SGHRS, YFSETQ. CDR3 size: 14 residues. Trimming cost V 0 bases and J 4 bases, with 10 bases left between them. The CDR3 region has the DNA TGCGCCAGCAGCTTGGAGGGGGAAGGCTATGGCTACACCTTC. This translates into CASSLEGEGYGYTF.

This clonotype was detected only a few times. The chain joins TRBV18 to TRBJ2-5; the match to TRBD2 covers 11 bases. V gave up 4 bases and J gave up 2 bases; unmatched junction bases: 3. Germline-derived CDR1 and CDR2 are KGHSH and LQKENI. The CDR3 is made up of 15 amino acids. The CDR3, as DNA: TGTGCCAGCTCACAGGGACTAGCGGAACAAGAGACCCAGTACTTC. Translating gives CASSQGLAEQETQYF.

This clonotype was detected ten times or more. The chain combines TRBV6-1 with TRBJ2-7, with TRBD2 identical over 7 bases. From germline, CDR1 is MNHNS and CDR2 SASEGT. The CDR3 extends over 15 amino acids. Trimming cost V 0 bases and J 4 bases; bases outside gene matches: 6. This chain's CDR3 is CASSEAPPGGYEQYF. The CDR3, as DNA: TGTGCCAGCAGTGAAGCCCCCCCGGGGGGTTACGAGCAGTACTTC.

The chain combines TRBV29-1 with TRBJ2-3; 8 bases fit TRBD1. The CDR3 has 11 residues. V shed 7 bases and J 5 bases; nucleotides not matched to a gene: 2. Germline V lookup: CDR1 SQVTM, CDR2 ANQGSEA. The CDR3 region has the DNA TGCAGCGGCGACAGGGGAGATACGCAGTATTTT. Amino acid sequence: CSGDRGDTQYF.

V and J are TRBV5-1 and TRBJ2-1, with 7 bases that match TRBD2. The J call could be wrong; TRBJ2-7 is a better fit for the DNA end. Germline-derived CDR1 and CDR2 are SGHRS and YFSETQ. The CDR3 totals 19 residues. The CDR3, as DNA: TGCGCCAGCAGCCCCGGCCGACCGGGAGCGGGGTCTATCTACAATGAGCAGTACTTC. It yields the protein CASSPGRPGAGSIYNEQYF.

This clonotype occurred a few times. V gene TRBV3-1 combines with J gene TRBJ2-5; D is undetermined. There are 16 residues in the CDR3. V lost 0 bases and J lost 1, with 12 bases in between. Germline V gives CDR1 LGHDT, CDR2 YNNKEL (reference sequence). The CDR3 here is CASSQDLGMGQETQYF. As DNA, the CDR3 is TGTGCCAGCAGCCAAGATTTGGGCATGGGCCAAGAGACCCAGTACTTC.

This clonotype was recorded many times. The rearrangement joins TRBV29-1 to TRBJ2-4; D gene unclear. CDR1 is SQVTM, CDR2 ANQGSEA, per germline. The CDR3 has 13 residues. Trimming took off 1 base at V and 2 bases at J, with 6 bases between the two ends. CDR3 loop: CSVEGGTKNIQYF. The CDR3 nucleotides are TGCAGCGTTGAAGGGGGAACCAAAAACATTCAGTACTTC.

This clonotype was seen a few times. The chain couples TRBV3-1 to TRBJ1-2; a weak D match, TRBD1 (5 bases). This CDR3 is 16 amino acids long. The V end was cut by 1 base, the J end by 6 bases, with 18 bases between. CDR1 is LGHDT, CDR2 YNNKEL, per germline (reference sequence). CDR3 residues: CASSQGTGSRADGYTF. In DNA, the CDR3 is TGTGCCAGCAGCCAAGGCACCGGCTCCAGGGCAGATGGCTACACCTTC.

V gene TRBV3-1 combines with J gene TRBJ2-3; perhaps TRBD2 as D (5 bases). Germline CDR1 reads LGHDT; CDR2 reads YNNKEL (reference sequence). V lost 0 bases to trimming and J lost 2 bases, with 9 bases between them. The length of the CDR3 is 15 residues. The CDR3 sequence is CASSQDPGDTDTQYF. In nucleotides, the CDR3 is TGTGCCAGCAGCCAAGATCCCGGGGACACAGATACGCAGTATTTT.

On this clonotype itself: It may be a read error: a sequence one base away is much more abundant. The chain recombines TRBV7-3 with TRBJ2-5, with TRBD2 identical over 8 bases. The germline CDR1 and CDR2 sequences are SGHTA and FQGTGA. The CDR3 is 15 amino acids. The trim removed 2 bases at V and 11 bases at J, leaving 13 bases unmatched. CDR3 loop: CASSLFGRGDNEQYF. CDR3 bases: TGTGCCAGCAGCTTATTCGGGCGGGGGGATAATGAGCAGTACTTC.